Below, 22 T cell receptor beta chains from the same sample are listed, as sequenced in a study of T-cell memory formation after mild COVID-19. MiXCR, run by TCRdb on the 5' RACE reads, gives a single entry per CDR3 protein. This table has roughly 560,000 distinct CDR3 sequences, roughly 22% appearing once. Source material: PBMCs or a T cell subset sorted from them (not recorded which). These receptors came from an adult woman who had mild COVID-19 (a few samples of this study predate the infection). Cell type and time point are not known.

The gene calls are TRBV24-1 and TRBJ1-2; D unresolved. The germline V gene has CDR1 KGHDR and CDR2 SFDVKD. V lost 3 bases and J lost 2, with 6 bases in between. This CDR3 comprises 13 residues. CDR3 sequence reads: CATSDPDNYGYTF. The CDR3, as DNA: TGTGCCACCAGTGATCCGGACAACTATGGCTACACCTTC.

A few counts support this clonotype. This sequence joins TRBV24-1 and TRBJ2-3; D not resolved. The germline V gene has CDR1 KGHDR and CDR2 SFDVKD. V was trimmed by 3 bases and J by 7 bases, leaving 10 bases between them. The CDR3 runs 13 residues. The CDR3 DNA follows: TGTGCCACCAGTGATGGCCCACGGCATACGCAGTATTTT. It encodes CATSDGPRHTQYF.

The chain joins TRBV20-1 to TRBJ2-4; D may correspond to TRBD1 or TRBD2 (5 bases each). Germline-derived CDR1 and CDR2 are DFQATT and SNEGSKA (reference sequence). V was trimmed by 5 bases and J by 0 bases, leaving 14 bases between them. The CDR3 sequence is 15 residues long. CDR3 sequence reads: CSAFDGAGAKNIQYF. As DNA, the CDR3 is TGCAGTGCTTTCGACGGGGCGGGAGCCAAAAACATTCAGTACTTC.

The DNA of the CDR3 is TGTGCCAGCAGTGAGAGAGGACTAGCGGGGACACAGAAAGAGACCCAGTACTTC. Its translation is CASSERGLAGTQKETQYF. This chain joins TRBV2 and TRBJ2-5; 12 nucleotides agree with TRBD2. V shed 3 bases and J 3 bases; nucleotides not matched to a gene: 11. CDR1 SNHLY and CDR2 FYNNEI come from the germline V gene. The CDR3 loop spans 18 amino acids. The full variable domain, with the rest looked up from reference TRBV2 and TRBJ2-5, is EPEVTQTPSHQVTQMGQEVILRCVPISNHLYFYWYRQILGQKVEFLVSFYNNEISEKSEIFDDQFSVERPDGSNFTLKIRSTKLEDSAMYFCASSERGLAGTQKETQYFGPGTRLLVL.

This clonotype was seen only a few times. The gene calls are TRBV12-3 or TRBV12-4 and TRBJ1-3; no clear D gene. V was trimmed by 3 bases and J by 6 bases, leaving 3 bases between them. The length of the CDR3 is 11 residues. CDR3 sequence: CASSLANTIYF. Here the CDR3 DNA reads TGTGCCAGCAGTTTGGCAAACACCATATATTTT.

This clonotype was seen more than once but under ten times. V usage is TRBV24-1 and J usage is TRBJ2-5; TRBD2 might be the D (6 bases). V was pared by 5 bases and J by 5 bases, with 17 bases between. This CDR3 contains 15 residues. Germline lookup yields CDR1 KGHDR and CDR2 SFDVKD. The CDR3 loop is CATSGGEEGDETQYF. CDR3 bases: TGTGCCACCAGTGGGGGCGAGGAGGGCGACGAGACCCAGTACTTC.

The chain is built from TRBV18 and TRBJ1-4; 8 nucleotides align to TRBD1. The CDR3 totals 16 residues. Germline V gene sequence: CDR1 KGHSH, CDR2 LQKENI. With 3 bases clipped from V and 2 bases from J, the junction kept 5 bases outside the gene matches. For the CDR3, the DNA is TGTGCCAGCTCACCCTTAGACAGGGGCACTAATGAAAAACTGTTTTTT. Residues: CASSPLDRGTNEKLFF. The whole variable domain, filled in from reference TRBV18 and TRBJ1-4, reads NAGVMQNPRHLVRRRGQEARLRCSPMKGHSHVYWYRQLPEEGLKFMVYLQKENIIDESGMPKERFSAEFPKEGPSILRIQQVVRGDSAAYFCASSPLDRGTNEKLFFGSGTQLSVL.

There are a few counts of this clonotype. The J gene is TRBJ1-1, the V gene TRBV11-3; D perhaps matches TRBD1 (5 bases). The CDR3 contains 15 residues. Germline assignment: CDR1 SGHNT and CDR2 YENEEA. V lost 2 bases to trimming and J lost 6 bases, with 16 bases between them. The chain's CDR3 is CASSLSYPRDPEAFF. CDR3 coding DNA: TGTGCCAGCAGCTTATCGTACCCCAGGGACCCTGAAGCTTTCTTT.

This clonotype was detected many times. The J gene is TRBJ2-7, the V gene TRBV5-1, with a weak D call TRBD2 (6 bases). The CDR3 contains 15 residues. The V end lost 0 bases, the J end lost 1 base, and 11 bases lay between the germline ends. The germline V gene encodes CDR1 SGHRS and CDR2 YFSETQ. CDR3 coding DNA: TGCGCCAGCAGCTTGGCCGGGAGCGATTCCTACGAGCAGTACTTC. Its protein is CASSLAGSDSYEQYF.

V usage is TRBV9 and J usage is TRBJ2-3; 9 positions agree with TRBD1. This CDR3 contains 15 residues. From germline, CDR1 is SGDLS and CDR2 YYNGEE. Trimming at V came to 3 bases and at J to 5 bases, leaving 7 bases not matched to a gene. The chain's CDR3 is CASSARDRVVDTQYF. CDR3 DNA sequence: TGTGCCAGCAGCGCCCGGGACAGGGTGGTAGATACGCAGTATTTT. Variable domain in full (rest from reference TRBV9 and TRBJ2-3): DSGVTQTPKHLITATGQRVTLRCSPRSGDLSVYWYQQSLDQGLQFLIQYYNGEERAKGNILERFSAQQFPDLHSELNLSSLELGDSALYFCASSARDRVVDTQYFGPGTRLTVL.

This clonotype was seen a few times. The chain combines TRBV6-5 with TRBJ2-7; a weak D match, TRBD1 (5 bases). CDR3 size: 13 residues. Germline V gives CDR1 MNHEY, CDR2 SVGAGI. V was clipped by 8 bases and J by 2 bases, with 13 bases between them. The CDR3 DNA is TGTGCCAGCCGAGACAGAGGAGCCTACGAGCAGTACTTC. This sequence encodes CASRDRGAYEQYF.

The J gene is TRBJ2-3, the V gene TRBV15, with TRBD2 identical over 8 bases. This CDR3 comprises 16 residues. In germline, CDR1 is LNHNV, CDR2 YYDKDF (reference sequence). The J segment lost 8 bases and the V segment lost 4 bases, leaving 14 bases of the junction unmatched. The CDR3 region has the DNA TGTGCCACCAGCAAAGAAGGCGGGGGGCAGTTTGGTACGCAGTATTTT. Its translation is CATSKEGGGQFGTQYF.

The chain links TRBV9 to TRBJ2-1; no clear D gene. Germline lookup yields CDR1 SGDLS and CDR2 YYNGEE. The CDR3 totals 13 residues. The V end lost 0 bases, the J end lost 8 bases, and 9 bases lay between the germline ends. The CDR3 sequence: CASSVGGSHEQFF. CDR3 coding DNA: TGTGCCAGCAGCGTAGGGGGATCCCATGAGCAGTTCTTC. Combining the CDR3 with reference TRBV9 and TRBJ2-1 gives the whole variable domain DSGVTQTPKHLITATGQRVTLRCSPRSGDLSVYWYQQSLDQGLQFLIQYYNGEERAKGNILERFSAQQFPDLHSELNLSSLELGDSALYFCASSVGGSHEQFFGPGTRLTVL.

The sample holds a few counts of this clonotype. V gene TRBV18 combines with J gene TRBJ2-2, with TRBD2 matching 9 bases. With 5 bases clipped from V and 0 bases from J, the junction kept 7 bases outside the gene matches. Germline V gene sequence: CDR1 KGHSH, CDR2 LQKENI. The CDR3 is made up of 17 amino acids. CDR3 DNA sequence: TGTGCCAGCTCATCAAGACTAGCGGAAACGAACACCGGGGAGCTGTTTTTT. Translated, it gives CASSSRLAETNTGELFF.

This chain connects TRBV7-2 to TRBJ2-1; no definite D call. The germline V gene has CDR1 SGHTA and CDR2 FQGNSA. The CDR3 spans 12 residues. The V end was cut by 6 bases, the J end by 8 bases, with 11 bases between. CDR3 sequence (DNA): TGTGCCAGCAGTTCTGACTGGGATGAGCAGTTCTTC. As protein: CASSSDWDEQFF.

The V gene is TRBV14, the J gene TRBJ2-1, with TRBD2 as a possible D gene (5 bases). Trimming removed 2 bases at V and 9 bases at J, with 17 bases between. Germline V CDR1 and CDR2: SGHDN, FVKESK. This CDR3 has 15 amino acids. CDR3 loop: CASSQPDSPEGEQFF. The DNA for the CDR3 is TGTGCCAGCAGCCAACCCGACTCACCCGAGGGTGAGCAGTTCTTC.

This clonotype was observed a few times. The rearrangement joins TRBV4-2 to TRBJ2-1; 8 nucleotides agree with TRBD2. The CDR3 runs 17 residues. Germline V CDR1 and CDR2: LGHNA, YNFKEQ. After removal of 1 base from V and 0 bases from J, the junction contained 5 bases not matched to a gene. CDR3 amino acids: CASSQGRGVFSYNEQFF. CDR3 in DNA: TGTGCCAGCAGCCAAGGGCGGGGGGTCTTCTCCTACAATGAGCAGTTCTTC.

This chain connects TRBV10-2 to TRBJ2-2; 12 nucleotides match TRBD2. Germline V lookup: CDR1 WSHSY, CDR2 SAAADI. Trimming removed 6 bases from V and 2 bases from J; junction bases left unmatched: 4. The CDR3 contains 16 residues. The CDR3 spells CASRLAGGENTGELFF. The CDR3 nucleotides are TGCGCCAGCAGACTAGCGGGGGGAGAAAACACCGGGGAGCTGTTTTTT.

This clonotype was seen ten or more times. The CDR3 DNA reads as TGTGCCAGCAGCCCCTTAGCGGGAACCACAGATACGCAGTATTTT. Translated: CASSPLAGTTDTQYF. This chain joins TRBV7-9 and TRBJ2-3, with TRBD2 matching over 8 bases. Germline V gene sequence: CDR1 SEHNR, CDR2 FQNEAQ (reference sequence). This CDR3 is 15 amino acids long. The trim removed 5 bases at V and 2 bases at J, leaving 6 bases unmatched.

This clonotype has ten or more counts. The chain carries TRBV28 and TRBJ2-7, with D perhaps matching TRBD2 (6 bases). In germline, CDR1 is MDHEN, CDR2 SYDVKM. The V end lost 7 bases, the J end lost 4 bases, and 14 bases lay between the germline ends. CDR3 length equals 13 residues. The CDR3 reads CASIIDGGYEQYF. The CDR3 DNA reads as TGTGCCAGCATCATCGATGGAGGGTACGAGCAGTACTTC.

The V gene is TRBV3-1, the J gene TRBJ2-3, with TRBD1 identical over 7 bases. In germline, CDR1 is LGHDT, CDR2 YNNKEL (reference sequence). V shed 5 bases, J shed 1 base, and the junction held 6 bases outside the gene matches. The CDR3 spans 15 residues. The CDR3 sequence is CASSREGAGTDTQYF. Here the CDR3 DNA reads TGTGCCAGCAGCAGAGAGGGGGCGGGCACAGATACGCAGTATTTT.

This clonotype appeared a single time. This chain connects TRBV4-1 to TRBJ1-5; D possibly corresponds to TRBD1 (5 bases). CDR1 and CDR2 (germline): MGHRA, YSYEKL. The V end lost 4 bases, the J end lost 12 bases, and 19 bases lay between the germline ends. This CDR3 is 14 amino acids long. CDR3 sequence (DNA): TGCGCCAGCAGCCCCACAGGCCGAAGGAGTGGCCAGCATTTT. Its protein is CASSPTGRRSGQHF.